This record covers a single T cell receptor (beta chain). This clone was detected a few times. This clone's antigen is unknown. No much larger clone is present one base from it, and per-base qualities are unavailable. The record originates from a study of T cell responses to AZD1222 COVID-19 vaccine (TCRdb year 2021). In the study overall: Because spike-specific TCR depth and breadth did not differ between the two schedules, AZD1222 recipients who got a second dose at roughly 4 weeks were pooled with those who got a second dose at roughly 12 weeks. A total of about 230 trial participants underwent TCR sequencing, of whom 200 to 220 received two doses of AZD1222 and some 26 received two doses of the MenACWY control vaccine. Enrollment into the trials was organized by age into subgroups of 18-55, 56-69 and 70-plus years, and those subgroups contained approximately 150, 30 and 60 TCR-sequenced participants, respectively.

Explained via the paper, the time point label denotes: baseline before first vaccination. The vaccinee samples were drawn from two UK trials, COV001 and COV002, one of which was a single-blind randomized controlled phase 2/3 trial testing AZD1222 (ChAdOx1 nCoV-19) in healthy adults. For TCRbeta chain sequencing, PBMC samples from trial participants were taken at day 0 and at day 28 after the second dose. Overall results and qualifications from the work: Only a handful of AZD1222 recipients were SARS-CoV-2 seropositive at baseline, limiting conclusions about previously exposed vaccinees. After two AZD1222 doses, both the breadth and the depth of spike-specific TCRs were significantly higher than at day 0 and than in MenACWY recipients. Because no day 14 peak-response samples were available, repertoires were characterized only after the peak T cell response. Epitopes outside the regions mutated in the B.1.351 and B.1.1.7 variants were reportedly recognized by nearly half of the unique spike-specific TCRs. Participants were mostly white British and included more females than males, and it was suggested by the authors that clonal diversity may have been underestimated. The 56-69-year group was small, and its depth increase did not reach significance, likely because of low power. Vaccine-associated CD4 TCRs spanned the whole spike protein, with dominant responses in regions 160-218 and 743-854.

The CDR3 regions of human TCRbeta chains were analyzed by immunosequencing. Per the original workflow: TCRs in the repertoires were compared against a reference library of SARS-CoV-2-specific TCRs that had been generated with the MIRA antigen-specificity platform. Breadth was defined as the fraction of unique TCRs that were SARS-CoV-2-associated, and depth was defined as the fraction of total T cells that were SARS-CoV-2-associated. Each spike-specific TCR was assigned to its reactive spike region and to a CD4 or CD8 class using the MIRA data. Log10-transformed breadth and depth values were compared by one-way ANOVA with Sidak's multiple comparisons tests. Imported from immuneACCESS, the table was reduced by TCRdb to in-frame sequences with V and J called. These copies leave out some clones; in studies compared against another copy, an unresolved V gene accounts for under half, and the cause of the remainder is not known. That table furnishes V, J and clone size, whereas the DNA furnished D and trimming. For this sample the table gives under 150,000 clones, of which over 85% were detected only once. The top ten clones comprise around 3.3% of the sample.

CDR1 and CDR2 (MRHNA, SNTAGT) derive from the germline V gene. Ends trimmed: V by 7 bases, J by 2 bases; bases unmatched to a gene: 7. Measured from the cysteine to the phenylalanine, the CDR3 is 15 residues long. Just CDR3 DNA is preserved here, 45 bases in frame from base 1. Rearrangement joined TRBV6-4 to TRBJ2-3; 9 bases in the middle match TRBD2. This clonotype was obtained from an adult in good health. The sequencing used peripheral blood, collected on day 0 of AZD1222 vaccination. The DNA reads TGTGCCAGCATGAAACTAGCGGGTTCCACAGATACGCAGTATTTT. It codes for CASMKLAGSTDTQYF.